Each of the 21 T cell receptor beta chains below was sequenced from the same sample in a study of monozygotic twins with inflammatory bowel disease. TCRdb reprocessed the 5' RACE reads, keeping one entry per CDR3 protein, no DNA. This table lists 170,000 or so distinct CDR3 sequences. Sequencing used blood. Receptors originate from a human donor with ulcerative colitis or Crohn's disease, or a healthy co-twin of an affected twin (not recorded which).

The chain combines TRBV18 with TRBJ1-4; without DNA, the TCRdb call of TRBD1 cannot be checked. The germline V gene encodes CDR1 KGHSH and CDR2 LQKENI. CDR3 length equals 14 residues. The CDR3 spells CASSPPAGGEKLFF.

The V gene is TRBV10-1, the J gene TRBJ1-5. The CDR3 has 13 residues. The V gene's germline CDR1 is WNHNN and CDR2 SYGVQD (reference sequence). The CDR3: CASSESGNQPQHF.

The chain carries TRBV19 and TRBJ2-2. Germline CDR1 reads LNHDA; CDR2 reads SQIVND (reference sequence). The CDR3 is 14 amino acids. The CDR3: CASRVRRNTGELFF.

CDR3 loop: CASRRPGPSYEQYF. The J gene is TRBJ2-7, the V gene TRBV28; the TCRdb D gene call, TRBD1, has no DNA to confirm it. CDR1 and CDR2 (germline): MDHEN, SYDVKM. This CDR3 has 14 amino acids.

The V gene is TRBV20-1, the J gene TRBJ1-2; TCRdb designates TRBD1, a call that cannot be tested without DNA. CDR3 size: 12 residues. Germline assignment: CDR1 DFQATT and CDR2 SNEGSKA (reference sequence). CDR3 sequence reads: CSASPGTEYYTF.

The CDR3 loop reads CSARMEGATDTQYF. J is TRBJ2-3 and V is TRBV20-1; TCRdb's D call of TRBD1 is untestable without DNA. Germline CDR1 reads DFQATT; CDR2 reads SNEGSKA (reference sequence). The CDR3 extends over 14 amino acids.

This sequence joins TRBV10-3 and TRBJ1-2. Germline assignment: CDR1 ENHRY and CDR2 SYGVKD. This CDR3 is 16 amino acids long. CDR3 in amino acids: CAISPKTGVGNYGYTF.

The chain joins TRBV7-8 to TRBJ1-1. Germline V CDR1 and CDR2: SGHVS, FQNEAQ. The CDR3 is 15 residues long. This CDR3 reads CASSLVGRGMAEAFF.

V is TRBV18 and J is TRBJ1-5. Germline loops: CDR1 KGHSH, CDR2 LQKENI. The length of the CDR3 is 14 residues. The CDR3 region is CASSPRHRGWPQHF.

The rearrangement uses TRBV5-1 and TRBJ2-6. This CDR3 contains 16 residues. From germline, CDR1 is SGHRS and CDR2 YFSETQ. CDR3 residues: CASSLAVGSGANVLTF.

CDR3 sequence reads: CASSSQGSGSINEQFF. The V call is TRBV4-1, the J call TRBJ2-1; lacking DNA, the TRBD2 call made by TCRdb goes unchecked. Germline lookup yields CDR1 MGHRA and CDR2 YSYEKL. The CDR3 length is 16 residues.

The rearrangement uses TRBV20-1 and TRBJ1-2; the TCRdb call, TRBD1, lacks DNA for checking. The germline V gene has CDR1 DFQATT and CDR2 SNEGSKA (reference sequence). CDR3 length: 13 amino acids. CDR3 amino acids: CSASGQGIYGYTF.

The chain uses TRBV20-1 and TRBJ2-7; TCRdb outputs TRBD1, but without DNA this stays unchecked. Per germline, CDR1 DFQATT and CDR2 SNEGSKA (reference sequence). The CDR3 consists of 13 residues. The CDR3 sequence is CSAPATGRYEQYF.

This chain links TRBV12-3 or TRBV12-4 with TRBJ2-3; TCRdb's assignment of TRBD2 cannot be checked, as there is no DNA. The CDR3 extends over 18 amino acids. CDR3: CASRLRLTSGGAADTQYF.

The chain recombines TRBV7-9 with TRBJ1-2; the D gene TCRdb calls, TRBD1, cannot be checked with no DNA. The CDR3 consists of 13 residues. The germline gives CDR1 SEHNR, CDR2 FQNEAQ (reference sequence). This chain's CDR3 is CASSRTQGYGYTF. Looking up the rest from reference TRBV7-9 and TRBJ1-2 gives the full variable domain: DTGVSQNPRHKITKRGQNVTFRCDPISEHNRLYWYRQTLGQGPEFLTYFQNEAQLEKSRLLSDRFSAERPKGSFSTLEIQRTEQGDSAMYLCASSRTQGYGYTFGSGTRLTVV.

The chain couples TRBV27 to TRBJ1-1; TCRdb selects TRBD1, and the lack of DNA leaves this call unchecked. CDR1 and CDR2 (germline): MNHEY, SMNVEV (reference sequence). CDR3 length equals 14 residues. CDR3 loop: CASSFRRQDSEAFF.

The chain has TRBV18 and TRBJ1-1; without DNA, the TCRdb call of TRBD1 cannot be checked. The CDR3 consists of 16 residues. Germline assignment: CDR1 KGHSH and CDR2 LQKENI. CDR3 in amino acids: CASSPQITGTLTEAFF. Looking up the rest from reference TRBV18 and TRBJ1-1 gives the full variable domain: NAGVMQNPRHLVRRRGQEARLRCSPMKGHSHVYWYRQLPEEGLKFMVYLQKENIIDESGMPKERFSAEFPKEGPSILRIQQVVRGDSAAYFCASSPQITGTLTEAFFGQGTRLTVV.

The chain couples TRBV12-3 or TRBV12-4 to TRBJ1-2; TCRdb indicates TRBD1, and absent DNA this call remains unverified. The CDR3 spans 13 residues. The CDR3 is CASTSGTNHGYTF.

The J gene is TRBJ1-6, the V gene TRBV13. CDR3 length: 14 amino acids. CDR1 and CDR2 from the germline V gene are PRHDT and FYEKMQ (reference sequence). This CDR3 is CASSTYVLNSPLHF.

The V and J genes are TRBV7-9 and TRBJ1-2. The germline gives CDR1 SEHNR, CDR2 FQNEAQ (reference sequence). The CDR3 is 14 amino acids. CDR3 residues: CASSAETVQTGYTF.

The V call is TRBV5-6, the J call TRBJ1-5. Germline CDR1 reads SGHDT; CDR2 reads YYEEEE. The CDR3 has 12 amino acids. The CDR3 protein is CASSFERQPQHF.